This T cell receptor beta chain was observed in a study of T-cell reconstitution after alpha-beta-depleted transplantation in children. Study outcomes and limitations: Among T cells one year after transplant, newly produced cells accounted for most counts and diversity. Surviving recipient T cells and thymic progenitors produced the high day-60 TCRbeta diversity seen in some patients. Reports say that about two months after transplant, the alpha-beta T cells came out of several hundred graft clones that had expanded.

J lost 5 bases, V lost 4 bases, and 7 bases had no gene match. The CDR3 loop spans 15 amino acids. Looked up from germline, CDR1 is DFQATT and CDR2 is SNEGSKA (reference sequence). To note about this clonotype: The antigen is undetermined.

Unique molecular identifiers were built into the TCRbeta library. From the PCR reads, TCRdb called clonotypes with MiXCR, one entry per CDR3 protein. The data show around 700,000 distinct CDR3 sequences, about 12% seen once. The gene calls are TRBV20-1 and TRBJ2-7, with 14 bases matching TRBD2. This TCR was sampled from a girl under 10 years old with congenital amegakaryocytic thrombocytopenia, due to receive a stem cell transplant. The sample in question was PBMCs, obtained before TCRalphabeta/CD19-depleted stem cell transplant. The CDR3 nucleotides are TGCAGTGCTACCCGGACTAGCGGGAGGAGTCACGAGCAGTACTTC. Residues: CSATRTSGRSHEQYF.